The 17 T cell receptor beta chains reported below all come from one sample, sequenced in a study of Ad26.COV2.S vaccination and SARS-CoV-2 variants. Sequenced by immunoSEQ multiplex PCR; TCRdb stores in-frame clones only, minus some. The table includes tens of thousands of clones, 82% detected once. The sample consisted of peripheral blood, taken after recovery from COVID-19. These receptors came from a human donor who had recovered from COVID-19.

This clone is a singleton in its sample. The rearrangement uses TRBV11-2 and TRBJ1-2; 8 positions match TRBD1. V trimming: 5 bases; J trimming: 4 bases; junction bases outside the gene matches: 12. Germline V gene lookup returns CDR1 SGHAT and CDR2 FQNNGV. This CDR3 is 16 amino acids long. The chain's CDR3 is CASSPVGTGGFYGYTF. In nucleotides, the CDR3 is TGTGCCAGCAGCCCAGTGGGGACAGGAGGGTTCTATGGCTACACCTTC.

The CDR3 loop reads CASRPLAGVANEQFF. CDR3 nucleotides: TGTGCCAGCAGACCACTAGCGGGAGTCGCAAATGAGCAGTTCTTC. The chain joins TRBV7-2 to TRBJ2-1; the match to TRBD2 covers 11 bases. The CDR3 contains 15 residues. The germline V gene has CDR1 SGHTA and CDR2 FQGNSA. The J segment lost 7 bases and the V segment lost 6 bases, leaving 8 bases of the junction unmatched.

For the CDR3, the DNA is TGTGCCATTGCCTCGTTGGGGGAGACGGCGGGCGAGCAGTTCTTC. This translates into CAIASLGETAGEQFF. The V call is TRBV10-3, the J call TRBJ2-1; D possibly uses TRBD1 or TRBD2 (5 bases each). CDR1 ENHRY and CDR2 SYGVKD come from the germline V gene. This CDR3 is built from 15 residues. V was shortened by 9 bases and J by 10 bases, with 25 bases between the two germline ends.

V and J are TRBV2 and TRBJ1-1; 7 bases match TRBD1. Germline CDR1 reads SNHLY; CDR2 reads FYNNEI. J lost 2 bases, V lost 5 bases, and 5 bases had no gene match. The CDR3 totals 14 residues. The chain's CDR3 is CASSLRQGNTEAFF. The CDR3 DNA reads TGTGCCAGCAGTCTCCGACAGGGAAACACTGAAGCTTTCTTT. The full variable domain, with the rest looked up from reference TRBV2 and TRBJ1-1, is EPEVTQTPSHQVTQMGQEVILRCVPISNHLYFYWYRQILGQKVEFLVSFYNNEISEKSEIFDDQFSVERPDGSNFTLKIRSTKLEDSAMYFCASSLRQGNTEAFFGQGTRLTVV.

The chain couples TRBV18 to TRBJ2-5; TRBD2 matches 9 bases. This CDR3 comprises 13 residues. After removal of 3 bases from V and 5 bases from J, the junction contained 1 base not matched to a gene. In germline, CDR1 is KGHSH, CDR2 LQKENI. Here the CDR3 reads CASSPGTSETQYF. CDR3 DNA sequence: TGTGCCAGCTCACCGGGGACTAGCGAGACCCAGTACTTC. Complete variable domain (other parts from reference TRBV18 and TRBJ2-5): NAGVMQNPRHLVRRRGQEARLRCSPMKGHSHVYWYRQLPEEGLKFMVYLQKENIIDESGMPKERFSAEFPKEGPSILRIQQVVRGDSAAYFCASSPGTSETQYFGPGTRLLVL.

The chain combines TRBV7-9 with TRBJ1-1; a weak D match, TRBD1 (6 bases). Germline V gives CDR1 SEHNR, CDR2 FQNEAQ (reference sequence). V was clipped by 0 bases and J by 4 bases, with 12 bases between them. The length of the CDR3 is 15 residues. The CDR3 DNA reads TGTGCCAGCAGCTTAGCAACAGGGCTGGCCACTGAAGCTTTCTTT. Translated: CASSLATGLATEAFF.

Notes on this clone: Other DNA variants within this sample encode the same CDR3. The chain carries TRBV19 and TRBJ1-5; 10 bases line up with TRBD1. The V segment lost 1 base and the J segment 6 bases; nucleotides outside the gene matches: 3. This CDR3 contains 15 residues. The germline CDR1 and CDR2 sequences are LNHDA and SQIVND (reference sequence). CDR3 DNA sequence: TGTGCCAGTAGTATAGGGACAGGGGGGGGTCAGCCCCAGCATTTT. This translates into CASSIGTGGGQPQHF. The variable domain in full, with the rest retrieved from reference TRBV19 and TRBJ1-5, is DGGITQSPKYLFRKEGQNVTLSCEQNLNHDAMYWYRQDPGQGLRLIYYSQIVNDFQKGDIAEGYSVSREKKESFPLTVTSAQKNPTAFYLCASSIGTGGGQPQHFGDGTRLSIL.

The CDR3, as DNA: TGTGCCAGCGGGTTGAGAGAGCCTACGACCTTC. The encoded protein is CASGLREPTTF. This chain joins TRBV28 and TRBJ1-2; D remains ambiguous. With 8 bases removed from V and 14 bases from J, the gap between germline ends came to 18 bases. This CDR3 region has 11 residues. Per germline, CDR1 MDHEN and CDR2 SYDVKM.

The chain uses TRBV11-2 and TRBJ2-7; D uncertain. CDR1 and CDR2 (germline): SGHAT, FQNNGV. The V and J ends lost 5 bases and 3 bases respectively, with 11 bases between them. The CDR3 extends over 13 amino acids. The CDR3 nucleotides read TGTGCCAGCAGCATCTCGCTTGTCTACGAGCAGTACTTC. Translation: CASSISLVYEQYF. The entire variable domain, with the rest obtained from reference TRBV11-2 and TRBJ2-7, is as follows: EAGVAQSPRYKIIEKRQSVAFWCNPISGHATLYWYQQILGQGPKLLIQFQNNGVVDDSQLPKDRFSAERLKGVDSTLKIQPAKLEDSAVYLCASSISLVYEQYFGPGTRLTVT.

The rearrangement joins TRBV18 to TRBJ2-7; 8 bases align to TRBD1. The CDR3 consists of 14 residues. The germline gives CDR1 KGHSH, CDR2 LQKENI. J gave up 0 bases and V 3 bases, and 1 base lay outside the gene matches. CDR3 nucleotide sequence: TGTGCCAGCTCACCGGGACAGGTCTCCTACGAGCAGTACTTC. Protein sequence: CASSPGQVSYEQYF.

The V gene is TRBV2, the J gene TRBJ2-3; D uncertain. CDR3 length: 11 residues. V lost 8 bases, J lost 2 bases, and 5 bases lay in between. CDR1 SNHLY and CDR2 FYNNEI come from the germline V gene. CDR3 residues: CASGLTDTQYF. The CDR3 DNA follows: TGTGCCAGCGGCCTCACAGATACGCAGTATTTT.

V gene TRBV5-6 combines with J gene TRBJ2-7; 7 bases are shared with TRBD1. CDR1 is SGHDT, CDR2 YYEEEE, per germline. The V segment lost 1 base and the J segment 3 bases; nucleotides outside the gene matches: 4. The CDR3 is made up of 14 amino acids. As DNA, the CDR3 is TGTGCCAGCAGCTTGCGGGACAGAGACTACGAGCAGTACTTC. It is translated as CASSLRDRDYEQYF. The whole variable domain, filled in from reference TRBV5-6 and TRBJ2-7, reads DAGVTQSPTHLIKTRGQQVTLRCSPKSGHDTVSWYQQALGQGPQFIFQYYEEEERQRGNFPDRFSGHQFPNYSSELNVNALLLGDSALYLCASSLRDRDYEQYFGPGTRLTVT.

V is TRBV4-1 and J is TRBJ2-5; D perhaps matches TRBD1 (6 bases). Between the trimmed V and J ends, which lost 0 bases and 4 bases, there was a span of 9 bases. Germline V gives CDR1 MGHRA, CDR2 YSYEKL. The CDR3 is 14 amino acids. The chain's CDR3 is CASSQENRAETQYF. CDR3 DNA: TGCGCCAGCAGCCAAGAGAACAGGGCAGAGACCCAGTACTTC.

This clone was recorded a few times. The CDR3 reads CASSLALGNTEAFF. The CDR3 nucleotides are TGTGCCAGCAGCTTAGCGCTAGGGAACACTGAAGCTTTCTTT. V usage is TRBV7-9 and J usage is TRBJ1-1; no reliable D call. Germline assignment: CDR1 SEHNR and CDR2 FQNEAQ (reference sequence). The CDR3 has 14 residues. V was pared by 0 bases and J by 1 base, with 6 bases between.

The chain recombines TRBV10-1 with TRBJ2-7; TRBD2 agrees at 13 bases. The germline V gene has CDR1 WNHNN and CDR2 SYGVQD (reference sequence). The ends lost 2 bases at V and 6 bases at J; junction bases unmatched: 1. This CDR3 contains 14 residues. The CDR3, as DNA: TGCGCCAGCAGTGAGACTAGCGGGAGGGCCGAGCAGTACTTC. Residues: CASSETSGRAEQYF.

J is TRBJ2-3 and V is TRBV28, with 15 bases that match TRBD2. The CDR3 has 17 amino acids. Trimming removed 5 bases from V and 5 bases from J; junction bases left unmatched: 8. CDR1 MDHEN and CDR2 SYDVKM come from the germline V gene. The DNA for the CDR3 is TGTGCCAGCAGTAATGGACTAGCGGGAGGGTTGAAAGATACGCAGTATTTT. It yields the protein CASSNGLAGGLKDTQYF.

DNA of the CDR3: TGTGCCAGCAGTCGCGACAGGTTCTCCTACGAGCAGTACTTC. Its translation is CASSRDRFSYEQYF. The genes are TRBV28 and TRBJ2-7, with D possibly matching TRBD1 (6 bases). The germline V gene encodes CDR1 MDHEN and CDR2 SYDVKM. Trimming removed 5 bases from V and 0 bases from J, with 11 bases in between. The CDR3 is 14 residues long.